These T cell receptor beta chains were read from a single sample in a study of blood T cell repertoires in COVID-19. Method: immunoSEQ multiplex PCR; TCRdb's copy keeps in-frame clones and lacks some. The sample holds fewer than 200,000 clones, approximately 80% seen once. Sequenced material: PBMCs or T cells enriched from blood (not recorded which). The receptors were sampled from a man aged 50-59 years who had recovered from COVID-19. Each CDR3 is given with its conserved first and last residue. The order of the fields is J gene, clone size, V gene, D gene, CDR3 DNA, CDR3 protein. A D gene is named only where the DNA matches it firmly. Not all rows give a size; the values are once, few, many and, for expanded clones, a class.

j_gene: TRBJ2-7; abundance: .; v_gene: TRBV14; d_gene: .; CDR3nt: TGTGCCAGCAGCCAAGTCAGGGGTTACGAGCAGTACTTC; CDR3aa: CASSQVRGYEQYF
j_gene: TRBJ2-3; abundance: .; v_gene: TRBV7-7; d_gene: .; CDR3nt: TGTGCTAGCACCTCTTCAGGGGGCACAGATACGCAGTATTTT; CDR3aa: CASTSSGGTDTQYF
j_gene: TRBJ1-2; abundance: .; v_gene: TRBV5-4; d_gene: .; CDR3nt: TGTGCCAGCAGCTTTGCGCGGGACGCTGGCTACACCTTC; CDR3aa: CASSFARDAGYTF
j_gene: TRBJ2-5; abundance: .; v_gene: TRBV11-2; d_gene: TRBD2; CDR3nt: TGTGCCAGCAGCCTCACTAGCGGGGGGACCCTCCAAGAGACCCAGTACTTC; CDR3aa: CASSLTSGGTLQETQYF
j_gene: TRBJ2-2; abundance: .; v_gene: TRBV7-6; d_gene: .; CDR3nt: TGTGCCAGCAGCCAGGCCCAGTCCACCGGGGAGCTGTTTTTT; CDR3aa: CASSQAQSTGELFF
j_gene: TRBJ1-3; abundance: .; v_gene: TRBV9; d_gene: .; CDR3nt: TGTGCCAGCAGCGTAGAGGGACACTCTGGAAACACCATATATTTT; CDR3aa: CASSVEGHSGNTIYF
j_gene: TRBJ1-1; abundance: .; v_gene: TRBV27; d_gene: .; CDR3nt: TGTGCCAGCAGTTTAAGGGGGTGGGAGATGGGGACTGAAGCTTTCTTT; CDR3aa: CASSLRGWEMGTEAFF
j_gene: TRBJ1-5; abundance: .; v_gene: TRBV3-1/TRBV3-2; d_gene: .; CDR3nt: TGTGCCAGCAGCCAGACCTCTAGGAGCAATCAGCCCCAGCATTTT; CDR3aa: CASSQTSRSNQPQHF
j_gene: TRBJ2-7; abundance: .; v_gene: TRBV6-2/TRBV6-3; d_gene: TRBD1; CDR3nt: TGTGCCAGCAGTTACGGGACAGGGAATTCCTACGAGCAGTACTTC; CDR3aa: CASSYGTGNSYEQYF
j_gene: TRBJ1-2; abundance: .; v_gene: TRBV19; d_gene: .; CDR3nt: TGTGCCAGTAGTATTTGGACAGATAAAGCGATATATGGCTACACCTTC; CDR3aa: CASSIWTDKAIYGYTF
j_gene: TRBJ1-6; abundance: .; v_gene: TRBV25-1; d_gene: .; CDR3nt: TGTGCCAGCACTGGCGGGTTCACTTCACCCCTCCACTTT; CDR3aa: CASTGGFTSPLHF
j_gene: TRBJ1-4; abundance: .; v_gene: TRBV5-1; d_gene: .; CDR3nt: TGCGCCAGCAGCGGGCAGGGGTCAACTAATGAAAAACTGTTTTTT; CDR3aa: CASSGQGSTNEKLFF
j_gene: TRBJ2-2; abundance: .; v_gene: TRBV10-1; d_gene: TRBD1; CDR3nt: TGCGCCAGCAGCCGGGACAGACCGAACACCGGGGAGCTGTTTTTT; CDR3aa: CASSRDRPNTGELFF
j_gene: TRBJ1-1; abundance: few; v_gene: TRBV28; d_gene: .; CDR3nt: TGTGCCAGCGGGATCGGTATTTGGGGGGGGAGAGGCACTGAAGCTTTCTTT; CDR3aa: CASGIGIWGGRGTEAFF
j_gene: TRBJ1-2; abundance: once; v_gene: TRBV27; d_gene: TRBD1; CDR3nt: TGTGCCAGCAGCTCGACAGGGGGGGGCTACACCTTC; CDR3aa: CASSSTGGGYTF
j_gene: TRBJ2-2; abundance: .; v_gene: TRBV10-3; d_gene: TRBD2; CDR3nt: TGTGCCATCAGTGTACCTAGCGGGGGGACTAACACCGGGGAGCTGTTTTTT; CDR3aa: CAISVPSGGTNTGELFF
j_gene: TRBJ2-5; abundance: .; v_gene: TRBV28; d_gene: TRBD2; CDR3nt: TGTGCCAGCAGTTTAGGCGTGAGCGGGGGGACAGATACGCTAGAGACCCAGTACTTC; CDR3aa: CASSLGVSGGTDTLETQYF
j_gene: TRBJ1-6; abundance: few; v_gene: TRBV6-5; d_gene: .; CDR3nt: TGTGCCAGCACCACGGGGGATGGTAGCTCACCCCTCCACTTT; CDR3aa: CASTTGDGSSPLHF
j_gene: TRBJ1-2; abundance: .; v_gene: TRBV12-3/TRBV12-4; d_gene: TRBD1; CDR3nt: TGTGCCAGCAGTTCTCAGGGGGCAAGAGGCTACACCTTC; CDR3aa: CASSSQGARGYTF
j_gene: TRBJ1-6; abundance: .; v_gene: TRBV6-5; d_gene: .; CDR3nt: TGTGCCAGCAAATGGCCCCAAGATGGTTCACCCCTCCACTTT; CDR3aa: CASKWPQDGSPLHF
j_gene: TRBJ1-4; abundance: .; v_gene: TRBV9; d_gene: TRBD1; CDR3nt: TGTGCCAGCAGCGTAACCGGGACAGCCTTTAATGAAAAACTGTTTTTT; CDR3aa: CASSVTGTAFNEKLFF
j_gene: TRBJ2-3; abundance: .; v_gene: TRBV4-1; d_gene: .; CDR3nt: TGCGCCAGCAGCCCCAGGGCGGGAACAGATACGCAGTATTTT; CDR3aa: CASSPRAGTDTQYF
j_gene: TRBJ1-2; abundance: few; v_gene: TRBV30; d_gene: .; CDR3nt: TGTGCCTGGAGTTTAACAGCCTATGGCTACACCTTC; CDR3aa: CAWSLTAYGYTF
j_gene: TRBJ1-5; abundance: .; v_gene: TRBV19; d_gene: TRBD1; CDR3nt: TGTGCCAGTAGCCAACCGGGTTCAGGGGGACAGCCCCAGCATTTT; CDR3aa: CASSQPGSGGQPQHF
j_gene: TRBJ1-1; abundance: .; v_gene: TRBV7-2; d_gene: .; CDR3nt: TGTGCCAGCAGCTTAGTCCCTTTCAACACTGAAGCTTTCTTT; CDR3aa: CASSLVPFNTEAFF
j_gene: TRBJ1-1; abundance: .; v_gene: TRBV5-1; d_gene: .; CDR3nt: TGCGCCAGCAGCGTGGACGGGAACGTGAACACTGAAGCTTTCTTT; CDR3aa: CASSVDGNVNTEAFF
j_gene: TRBJ1-2; abundance: .; v_gene: TRBV6-1; d_gene: TRBD1; CDR3nt: TGTGCCAGCAGTGAATGGCGACAGGGAAACTATGGCTACACCTTC; CDR3aa: CASSEWRQGNYGYTF
j_gene: TRBJ2-1; abundance: .; v_gene: TRBV7-3; d_gene: .; CDR3nt: TGTGCCAGCAGCTTAACGGCAGGGGAGCAGTTCTTC; CDR3aa: CASSLTAGEQFF
j_gene: TRBJ1-2; abundance: .; v_gene: TRBV7-2; d_gene: .; CDR3nt: TGTGCCAGCAGCTTTTCCGGGAGAGGCGGCTACACCTTC; CDR3aa: CASSFSGRGGYTF
j_gene: TRBJ1-6; abundance: once; v_gene: TRBV4-2; d_gene: TRBD1; CDR3nt: TGTGCCAGCAGCCGCGACAGGGGCAGGGATTCACCCCTCCACTTT; CDR3aa: CASSRDRGRDSPLHF
j_gene: TRBJ1-5; abundance: .; v_gene: TRBV6-1; d_gene: .; CDR3nt: TGTGCCAGCAGTGAAGGGAACAGGGCCTATCAGCCCCAGCATTTT; CDR3aa: CASSEGNRAYQPQHF
j_gene: TRBJ1-3; abundance: .; v_gene: TRBV5-5; d_gene: .; CDR3nt: TGTGCCAGCAGCCGAGCCGGACAGTTCTCTGGAAACACCATATATTTT; CDR3aa: CASSRAGQFSGNTIYF
j_gene: TRBJ2-6; abundance: .; v_gene: TRBV12-3/TRBV12-4; d_gene: .; CDR3nt: TGTGCCAGCCGGACTTCTGGGGCCAACGTCCTGACTTTC; CDR3aa: CASRTSGANVLTF
j_gene: TRBJ1-2; abundance: once; v_gene: TRBV7-2; d_gene: .; CDR3nt: TGTGCCAGCAGCTTACGCCAGGGCGGCGATGGCTACACCTTC; CDR3aa: CASSLRQGGDGYTF
j_gene: TRBJ1-2; abundance: .; v_gene: TRBV24-1; d_gene: .; CDR3nt: TGTGCCACCAGCGAGCCTTGGGGCTACACCTTC; CDR3aa: CATSEPWGYTF
j_gene: TRBJ2-1; abundance: .; v_gene: TRBV7-8; d_gene: TRBD2; CDR3nt: TGTGCCAGCAGCCGTTTCCTAGCGGGGGGGCTGGATGAGCAGTTCTTC; CDR3aa: CASSRFLAGGLDEQFF
j_gene: TRBJ1-5; abundance: .; v_gene: TRBV19; d_gene: TRBD1; CDR3nt: TGTGCCAGTAGTGGACAGGGCGCTCAGCCCCAGCATTTT; CDR3aa: CASSGQGAQPQHF
j_gene: TRBJ2-3; abundance: .; v_gene: TRBV6-4; d_gene: .; CDR3nt: TGTGCCAGCAGCGCCGGCGCATTCAGGGCAGATACGCAGTATTTT; CDR3aa: CASSAGAFRADTQYF
j_gene: TRBJ2-2; abundance: few; v_gene: TRBV7-3; d_gene: TRBD1; CDR3nt: TGTGCCAGCAGCAGACAGGGGCAGGACACCGGGGAGCTGTTTTTT; CDR3aa: CASSRQGQDTGELFF
j_gene: TRBJ2-7; abundance: .; v_gene: TRBV9; d_gene: .; CDR3nt: TGTGCCAGCAGCGTAGGAGACACCCAACTCTCCTACGAGCAGTACTTC; CDR3aa: CASSVGDTQLSYEQYF
j_gene: TRBJ1-2; abundance: once; v_gene: TRBV28; d_gene: .; CDR3nt: TGTGCCAGTAGCCGCAGCGCCTATGGCTACACCTTC; CDR3aa: CASSRSAYGYTF
j_gene: TRBJ1-2; abundance: .; v_gene: TRBV7-8; d_gene: .; CDR3nt: TGTGCCAGCAGCACCTCCGGGACAATGAATAACACCTTC; CDR3aa: CASSTSGTMNNTF
j_gene: TRBJ1-2; abundance: .; v_gene: TRBV28; d_gene: .; CDR3nt: TGTGCCAGCAGTAGGGAGGGGTCTGGCTATGGCTACACCTTC; CDR3aa: CASSREGSGYGYTF
j_gene: TRBJ2-7; abundance: once; v_gene: TRBV19; d_gene: TRBD2; CDR3nt: TGTGCCAGTAGTATAGAAGCGGGGGTGGGCGAGCAGTACTTC; CDR3aa: CASSIEAGVGEQYF
j_gene: TRBJ2-5; abundance: .; v_gene: TRBV18; d_gene: TRBD2; CDR3nt: TGTGCCAGCTCACTCATCGGGGGGGCCCAAGAGACCCAGTACTTC; CDR3aa: CASSLIGGAQETQYF
j_gene: TRBJ1-6; abundance: few; v_gene: TRBV9; d_gene: .; CDR3nt: TGTGCCAGCAGCGTAGAGGCAGGCAGCTCCTATAATTCACCCCTCCACTTT; CDR3aa: CASSVEAGSSYNSPLHF
j_gene: TRBJ2-1; abundance: .; v_gene: TRBV6-1; d_gene: TRBD2; CDR3nt: TGTGCCAGCAGTGAATACGGGGGAGGGTACAATGAGCAGTTCTTC; CDR3aa: CASSEYGGGYNEQFF
j_gene: TRBJ1-2; abundance: few; v_gene: TRBV5-5; d_gene: TRBD1; CDR3nt: TGTGCCAGCAGCTCCGGACAGGGGGCGTCGAAACGAGGCTATGGCTACACCTTC; CDR3aa: CASSSGQGASKRGYGYTF
j_gene: TRBJ1-5; abundance: .; v_gene: TRBV6-5; d_gene: TRBD1; CDR3nt: TGTGCCAGCAAGGCCGGGACAGCTAATCAGCCCCAGCATTTT; CDR3aa: CASKAGTANQPQHF
j_gene: TRBJ1-2; abundance: .; v_gene: TRBV18; d_gene: .; CDR3nt: TGTGCCAGCTGGGGCCCGAACTATGGCTACACCTTC; CDR3aa: CASWGPNYGYTF
j_gene: TRBJ2-7; abundance: few; v_gene: TRBV11-2; d_gene: TRBD2; CDR3nt: TGTGCCAGCAGCCAATCCTTAGCGGGGGCCAACTACGAGCAGTACTTC; CDR3aa: CASSQSLAGANYEQYF
j_gene: TRBJ1-3; abundance: .; v_gene: TRBV20-1; d_gene: .; CDR3nt: TGCAGTGCTAGTCTCGCGGCCTCTGGAAACACCATATATTTT; CDR3aa: CSASLAASGNTIYF
j_gene: TRBJ1-2; abundance: .; v_gene: TRBV3-1/TRBV3-2; d_gene: TRBD1; CDR3nt: TGTGCCAGCAGCACACAGGGGACGGCGTGGGGCTACACCTTC; CDR3aa: CASSTQGTAWGYTF
j_gene: TRBJ1-2; abundance: once; v_gene: TRBV3-1/TRBV3-2; d_gene: .; CDR3nt: TGTGCCAGCAGCCATTCCCTTGTCGCTCAGGGTGGCTACACCTTC; CDR3aa: CASSHSLVAQGGYTF